A selection of T cell receptor beta chains follows, all from one sample in a study of T cell responses to AZD1222 COVID-19 vaccine. Assay: immunoSEQ multiplex PCR; the TCRdb copy retains only in-frame clones and omits some. The table includes about 100,000 clones, 86% detected once. The source was peripheral blood, collected on day 0 of AZD1222 vaccination. The receptors shown here come from an adult in good health. Each CDR3 is given with its conserved first and last residue. Fields, in order: CDR3 protein, CDR3 DNA, D gene, J gene, clone size, V gene. D genes are given only for firm matches. The listing skips clone size in some rows; elsewhere it reads once, few, many or a size class.

CASSLETGLNTGELFF | TGTGCCAGCAGCTTGGAGACAGGGTTAAACACCGGGGAGCTGTTTTTT | TRBD1 | TRBJ2-2 | - | TRBV11-2
CASSVAGVNTGELFF | TGTGCCAGCAGCGTAGCAGGGGTGAACACCGGGGAGCTGTTTTTT | - | TRBJ2-2 | - | TRBV9
CASGQGLPTYEQYF | TGTGCCAGCGGTCAGGGACTACCCACCTACGAGCAGTACTTC | TRBD2 | TRBJ2-7 | - | TRBV3-1/TRBV3-2
CATSDLSRGYGYTF | TGTGCCACCAGTGATTTGTCCAGGGGTTATGGCTACACCTTC | - | TRBJ1-2 | - | TRBV24-1
CASEGGPSYNEQFF | TGTGCCAGTGAGGGCGGGCCTTCTTACAATGAGCAGTTCTTC | - | TRBJ2-1 | once | TRBV19
CASSLKGTGQPQHF | TGTGCCAGCAGCTTGAAAGGGACAGGCCAGCCCCAGCATTTT | TRBD1 | TRBJ1-5 | once | TRBV5-5
CASSQVGGGWNTEAFF | TGTGCCAGCAGCCAAGTAGGGGGCGGTTGGAACACTGAAGCTTTCTTT | TRBD1 | TRBJ1-1 | - | TRBV3-1/TRBV3-2
CAWSPSEETQYF | TGTGCCTGGAGCCCCTCCGAAGAGACCCAGTACTTC | - | TRBJ2-5 | - | TRBV30
CASSTVATQNSPLHF | TGTGCCAGCAGCACGGTTGCGACACAAAATTCACCCCTCCACTTT | - | TRBJ1-6 | - | TRBV7-6
CSDRSELGYGYTF | TGCAGCGACAGGAGTGAGCTGGGCTATGGCTACACCTTC | - | TRBJ1-2 | - | TRBV29-1
CASSQGLAYNEQFF | TGTGCCAGCAGCCAAGGACTAGCGTACAATGAGCAGTTCTTC | TRBD2 | TRBJ2-1 | once | TRBV3-1/TRBV3-2
CALGGRADEQFF | TGTGCCCTCGGGGGCAGGGCCGATGAGCAGTTCTTC | - | TRBJ2-1 | - | TRBV10-3
CASSPETQGFGGYTF | TGTGCCAGCAGCCCAGAGACTCAGGGGTTCGGCGGCTACACCTTC | - | TRBJ1-2 | - | TRBV7-2
CASTPGDSPRAFWQYF | TGTGCCAGTACACCCGGGGACAGCCCAAGGGCTTTTTGGCAGTACTTC | TRBD1 | TRBJ2-7 | - | TRBV19
CSANKNTEAFF | TGCAGTGCTAACAAAAACACTGAAGCTTTCTTT | - | TRBJ1-1 | - | TRBV20-1
CASSVESVVGELFF | TGTGCCAGCAGCGTGGAGAGCGTGGTCGGGGAGCTGTTTTTT | - | TRBJ2-2 | - | TRBV2
CASSPTFSGNTIYF | TGTGCCAGCAGCCCCACCTTCTCTGGAAACACCATATATTTT | - | TRBJ1-3 | - | TRBV6-5
CASSLVSGVSYEQYF | TGTGCCAGCAGCTTGGTTTCAGGTGTGAGCTACGAGCAGTACTTC | - | TRBJ2-7 | - | TRBV5-6
CASSSTSGGAGEQFF | TGTGCCAGCAGCTCGACTAGCGGGGGGGCGGGTGAGCAGTTCTTC | TRBD2 | TRBJ2-1 | - | TRBV2
CASSAVANTGELFF | TGTGCCAGTAGTGCCGTGGCGAACACCGGGGAGCTGTTTTTT | - | TRBJ2-2 | - | TRBV19
CASSSGTPNYGYTF | TGTGCCAGCAGCTCCGGGACGCCTAACTATGGCTACACCTTC | - | TRBJ1-2 | - | TRBV2
CASSPSTRRGNEQFF | TGTGCCAGCAGTCCGTCGACTAGACGGGGCAATGAGCAGTTCTTC | - | TRBJ2-1 | few | TRBV27